The clone carrying this T cell receptor beta chain was counted a single time. The source of the sample is a study of T cell responses to AZD1222 COVID-19 vaccine. TCRdb's copy holds only in-frame clones and misses some; the assay was immunoSEQ multiplex PCR. This table has under 150,000 clones, roughly 93% appearing once. V was shortened by 2 bases and J by 1 base, with 10 bases between the two germline ends. The V gene's germline CDR1 is WSHSY and CDR2 SAAADI. The CDR3 loop spans 15 amino acids. The chain combines TRBV10-2 with TRBJ2-3, with no clear D. The input for sequencing was peripheral blood, taken 28 days after the second AZD1222 dose. This receptor was identified in an adult who received the AZD1222 COVID-19 vaccine. The CDR3, as DNA: TGCGCCAGCAGTGAGGCCGGAACCCGCACAGATACGCAGTATTTT. Translated, it gives CASSEAGTRTDTQYF.